This T cell receptor (beta chain) was identified in a study of cytomegalovirus exposure and HLA in healthy donors. Trimming cost V 0 bases and J 3 bases, with 7 bases left between them. The germline V gene encodes CDR1 LNHDA and CDR2 SQIVND (reference sequence). CDR3 length: 14 amino acids. Study results and limitations: The records held CMV serostatus as the only immune exposure information. Later work found most CMV-associated TCR beta chains apparently HLA-restricted.

Points on this clone: The antigen remains undetermined.

Donors counted as nominally healthy when sampled, yet unrecorded immune exposures were likely. This PCR relied on a set of 60 Vbeta primers and 13 Jbeta primers. Clones were read by immunoSEQ multiplex PCR, and TCRdb kept only the in-frame ones, dropping some. The sample gives about 67,000 clones, around 91% of which show up once; over 10% is in the top ten. The TCR comes from a woman aged 25 to 39 in good health and CMV-seropositive. This chain uses TRBV19 with TRBJ2-3; D is undetermined. The sequencing input was PBMCs. The CDR3 DNA reads as TGTGCCAGTAGTATAGATCTAAGTACAGATACGCAGTATTTT. This encodes CASSIDLSTDTQYF. Complete variable domain (other parts from reference TRBV19 and TRBJ2-3): DGGITQSPKYLFRKEGQNVTLSCEQNLNHDAMYWYRQDPGQGLRLIYYSQIVNDFQKGDIAEGYSVSREKKESFPLTVTSAQKNPTAFYLCASSIDLSTDTQYFGPGTRLTVL.